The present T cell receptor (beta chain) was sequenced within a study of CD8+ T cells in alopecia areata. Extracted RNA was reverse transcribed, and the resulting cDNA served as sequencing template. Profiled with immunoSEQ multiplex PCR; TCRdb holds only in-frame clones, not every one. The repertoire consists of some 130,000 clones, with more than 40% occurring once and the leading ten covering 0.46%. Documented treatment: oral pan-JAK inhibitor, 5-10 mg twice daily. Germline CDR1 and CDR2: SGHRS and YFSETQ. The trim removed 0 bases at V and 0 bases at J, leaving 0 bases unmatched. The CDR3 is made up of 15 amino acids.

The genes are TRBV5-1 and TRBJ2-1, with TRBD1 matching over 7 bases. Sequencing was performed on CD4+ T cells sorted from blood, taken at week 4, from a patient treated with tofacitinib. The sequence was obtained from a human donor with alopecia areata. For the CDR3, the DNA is TGCGCCAGCAGCTTGGGACAGGGCTCCTACAATGAGCAGTTCTTC. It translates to CASSLGQGSYNEQFF.